The rows below give T cell receptor beta chains drawn from one sample of a study of OX40 agonist ivuxolimab in advanced cancers. The protocol was immunoSEQ multiplex PCR, while the TCRdb copy is restricted to in-frame clones and leaves out a portion. The sample has around 50,000 clones; roughly 84% are singletons. Sample: CD4+ or CD8+ T cells sorted from blood, taken in a trial of the OX40 agonist ivuxolimab. Receptors were obtained from an adult with an advanced solid tumor such as melanoma, head and neck, liver or kidney cancer. Both conserved end residues are part of each CDR3. D genes are given only for firm matches. Not all rows give a size; the values are once, few, many and, for expanded clones, a class.

V gene	J gene	D gene	clone size	CDR3 DNA	CDR3 protein
TRBV27	TRBJ2-2	.	once	TGTGCCAGCAGTTGGACCTCCCTCGGCACCGGGGAGCTGTTTTTT	CASSWTSLGTGELFF
TRBV5-4	TRBJ2-2	TRBD2	.	TGTGCCAGCAGGTTAGATGGGACTAGCAGACTCACCGGGGAGCTGTTTTTT	CASRLDGTSRLTGELFF
TRBV5-1	TRBJ2-1	.	.	TGCGCCAGCAGCTTGAACTCGGGGTACAATGAGCAGTTCTTC	CASSLNSGYNEQFF
TRBV11-2	TRBJ2-7	TRBD2	.	TGTGCCAGCAGCCCGGGCGTTACTAGCGGGAGACGATACGAGCAGTACTTC	CASSPGVTSGRRYEQYF
TRBV28	TRBJ2-7	.	.	TGTGCCAGCAGTTGGGGACACTCCTACGAGCAGTACTTC	CASSWGHSYEQYF
TRBV30	TRBJ1-4	.	.	TGTGCCTGGAGTCGCCCTAATGAAAAACTGTTTTTT	CAWSRPNEKLFF
TRBV5-4	TRBJ2-7	TRBD2	.	TGTGCCAGCAGCTGGGGGACTAGCGGCCCCTACGAGCAGTACTTC	CASSWGTSGPYEQYF
TRBV5-6	TRBJ1-3	TRBD1	.	TGTGCCAGCAGCTTGGTGTCAGGGGGAGGAAACACCATATATTTT	CASSLVSGGGNTIYF
TRBV19	TRBJ1-1	TRBD1	few	TGTGCCAGTAGTATAGAGGGGACAGGGTTCACTGAAGCTTTCTTT	CASSIEGTGFTEAFF
TRBV6-5	TRBJ2-1	TRBD2	.	TGTGCCAGCAGCCTAGCGGGAGCGAATGAGCAGTTCTTC	CASSLAGANEQFF
TRBV11-3	TRBJ2-3	TRBD1	.	TGTGCCAGCAGCCCCGGGACAGGCAGGACGAGCACAGATACGCAGTATTTT	CASSPGTGRTSTDTQYF
TRBV5-1	TRBJ2-4	TRBD2	.	TGCGCCAGCAGCTTAGCCCGACTAGCGGGAGCGCTAGACATTCAGTACTTC	CASSLARLAGALDIQYF
TRBV9	TRBJ1-2	TRBD1	.	TGTGCCAGCAGCGTAGGAGCGGACAGGGAGTTTGCTGGCTACACCTTC	CASSVGADREFAGYTF
TRBV5-1	TRBJ2-2	TRBD1	.	TGCGCCAGCAGCTTGTCCTTGACAGGGGCGACCGGGGAGCTGTTTTTT	CASSLSLTGATGELFF
TRBV6-6	TRBJ2-7	TRBD2	.	TGTGCCAGCAGTTCTAGCGGGAGATGGGGGCAGTACTTC	CASSSSGRWGQYF
TRBV19	TRBJ2-7	.	.	TGTGCCAGTAGTATCTCGGGTAGCGAGCAGTACTTC	CASSISGSEQYF
TRBV18	TRBJ2-3	TRBD2	.	TGTGCCAGCTCACCGGGGACTAGCGGCACAGATACGCAGTATTTT	CASSPGTSGTDTQYF
TRBV4-1	TRBJ2-1	.	.	TGCGCCAGCAGCCAAGATATACCCACCCTAGCGCGGGTGGGGTACAATGAGCAGTTCTTC	CASSQDIPTLARVGYNEQFF
TRBV10-3	TRBJ2-7	.	.	TGTGCCATCAGTGAGGTGACAGTGCCGAACGAGCAGTACTTC	CAISEVTVPNEQYF
TRBV2	TRBJ2-3	.	.	TGTGCCAGCGGGGGTCTAGCGACAGATACGCAGTATTTT	CASGGLATDTQYF
TRBV5-1	TRBJ2-3	TRBD2	.	TGCGCCAGCAGCTCTAGCGGGAGAAAGGGAGATACGCAGTATTTT	CASSSSGRKGDTQYF
TRBV4-2	TRBJ2-7	TRBD1	.	TGTGCCAGCAGCAGCTCCTTGGACAGGCAAGGGTCCGGCGAGCAGTACTTC	CASSSSLDRQGSGEQYF
TRBV28	TRBJ2-2	.	.	TGTGCCATCCTCGGGGGGCGGGGGAACACCGGGGAGCTGTTTTTT	CAILGGRGNTGELFF
TRBV9	TRBJ2-1	TRBD2	.	TGTGCCAGCAGCGTGACTAGCGGCGTCGGTAATGAGCAGTTCTTC	CASSVTSGVGNEQFF
TRBV6-1	TRBJ1-1	TRBD1	.	TGTGCCAGCACCCAGGGGGCAGAAGCTTTCTTT	CASTQGAEAFF
TRBV7-2	TRBJ2-1	TRBD2	once	TGTGCCAGCAGCTCGCGGACTAGCGGGAGGAGGACCTACAATGAGCAGTTCTTC	CASSSRTSGRRTYNEQFF
TRBV18	TRBJ2-7	.	.	TGTGCCAGCTCACCACCGAGGCAGGGGACCGAGCAGTACTTC	CASSPPRQGTEQYF
TRBV6-6	TRBJ2-2	TRBD2	.	TGTGCCAGCCTGGGGGTGGGAGGGGCTGGGGAGCTGTTTTTT	CASLGVGGAGELFF
TRBV19	TRBJ2-2	.	.	TGTGCCAGTAAGGGGAGTTCGAACACCGGGGAGCTGTTTTTT	CASKGSSNTGELFF
TRBV2	TRBJ2-7	.	.	TGTGCCAGCGGGAGGTACGAGCAGTACTTC	CASGRYEQYF